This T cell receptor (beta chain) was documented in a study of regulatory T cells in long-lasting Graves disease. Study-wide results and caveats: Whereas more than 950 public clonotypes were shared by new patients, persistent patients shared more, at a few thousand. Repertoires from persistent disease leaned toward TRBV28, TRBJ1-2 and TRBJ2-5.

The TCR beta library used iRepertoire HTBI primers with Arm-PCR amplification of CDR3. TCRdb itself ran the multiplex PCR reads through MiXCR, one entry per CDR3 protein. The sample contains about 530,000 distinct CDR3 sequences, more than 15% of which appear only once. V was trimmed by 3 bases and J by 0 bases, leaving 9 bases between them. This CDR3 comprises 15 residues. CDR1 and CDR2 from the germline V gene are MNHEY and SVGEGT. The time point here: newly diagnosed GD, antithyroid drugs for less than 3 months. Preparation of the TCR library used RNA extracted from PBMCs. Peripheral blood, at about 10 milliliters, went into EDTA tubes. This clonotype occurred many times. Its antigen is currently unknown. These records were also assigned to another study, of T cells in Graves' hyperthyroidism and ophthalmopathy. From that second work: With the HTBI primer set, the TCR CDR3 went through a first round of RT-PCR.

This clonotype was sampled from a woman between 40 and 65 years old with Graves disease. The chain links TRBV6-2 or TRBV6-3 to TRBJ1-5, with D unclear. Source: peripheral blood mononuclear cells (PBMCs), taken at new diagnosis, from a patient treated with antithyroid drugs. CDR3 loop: CASSYGQYSNQPQHF. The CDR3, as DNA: TGTGCCAGCAGTTATGGTCAGTATAGCAATCAGCCCCAGCATTTT.